What follows are 5 T cell receptor beta chains derived from one specimen sequenced in a study of control samples from healthy donors and cancer patients. Produced via immunoSEQ multiplex PCR; TCRdb's table is partial and in-frame only. The sample holds approximately 90,000 clones, around 85% seen once. The material sequenced was blood. Every receptor here comes from a man aged 25-45 years in good health.

V is TRBV18 and J is TRBJ1-2, with a weak D call TRBD1 (6 bases). The CDR3 has 15 residues. Germline CDR1 is KGHSH and CDR2 is LQKENI. Trimming took off 3 bases at V and 3 bases at J, with 14 bases between the two ends. In DNA form, the CDR3 reads TGTGCCAGCTCACCTATGGGGGGCGCGGACTATGGCTACACCTTC. The encoded protein is CASSPMGGADYGYTF.

The chain joins TRBV6-2 or TRBV6-3 to TRBJ2-3; D unresolved. The ends were cut back, 0 bases at V and 3 bases at J, with 13 bases in the middle. Germline lookup yields CDR1 MNHEY and CDR2 SVGEGT. The CDR3 spans 16 residues. CDR3: CASSYSIGQRTDTQYF. The CDR3, as DNA: TGTGCCAGCAGTTACTCGATTGGGCAGAGAACAGATACGCAGTATTTT.

The chain combines TRBV12-3 or TRBV12-4 with TRBJ2-1, with 10 bases aligning to TRBD2. The CDR3 contains 13 residues. After removal of 3 bases from V and 8 bases from J, the junction contained 1 base not matched to a gene. The CDR3 loop is CASSFSGGDEQFF. DNA for the CDR3: TGTGCCAGCAGTTTCAGCGGGGGGGATGAGCAGTTCTTC.

This chain links TRBV6-1 with TRBJ1-4; D unresolved. The CDR3 contains 15 residues. Germline V lookup: CDR1 MNHNS, CDR2 SASEGT. V was trimmed by 1 base and J by 8 bases, leaving 14 bases between them. The CDR3 spells CASSEGGGSWEKLFF. CDR3 coding DNA: TGTGCCAGCAGTGAAGGCGGAGGGTCATGGGAAAAACTGTTTTTT.

The V gene is TRBV7-2, the J gene TRBJ2-5, with a tentative D call TRBD2 (6 bases). This CDR3 has 15 residues. The V end lost 3 bases, the J end lost 4 bases, and 15 bases lay between the germline ends. Germline V CDR1 and CDR2: SGHTA, FQGNSA. In DNA, the CDR3 is TGTGCCAGCAGCTTTTATACGGGGGTGGGAGAGACCCAGTACTTC. This sequence encodes CASSFYTGVGETQYF.